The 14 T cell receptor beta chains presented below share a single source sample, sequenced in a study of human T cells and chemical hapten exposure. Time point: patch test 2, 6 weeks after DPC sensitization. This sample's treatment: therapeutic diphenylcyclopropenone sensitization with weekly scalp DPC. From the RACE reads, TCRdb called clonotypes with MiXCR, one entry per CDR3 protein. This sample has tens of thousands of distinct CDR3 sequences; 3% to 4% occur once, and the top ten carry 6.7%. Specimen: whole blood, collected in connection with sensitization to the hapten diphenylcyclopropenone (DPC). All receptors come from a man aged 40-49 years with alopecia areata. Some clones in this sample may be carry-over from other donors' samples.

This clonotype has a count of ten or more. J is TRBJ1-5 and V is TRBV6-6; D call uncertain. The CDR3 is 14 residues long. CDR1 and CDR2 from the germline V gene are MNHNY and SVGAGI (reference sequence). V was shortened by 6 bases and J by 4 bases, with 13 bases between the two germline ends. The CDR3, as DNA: TGTGCCAGCAGCGGACCAGACCCGAATCAGCCCCAGCATTTT. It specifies CASSGPDPNQPQHF.

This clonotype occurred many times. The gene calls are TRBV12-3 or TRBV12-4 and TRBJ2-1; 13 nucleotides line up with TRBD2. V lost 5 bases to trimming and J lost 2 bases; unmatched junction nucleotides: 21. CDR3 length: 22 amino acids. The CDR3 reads CASSISGATSGRPGGPYNEQFF. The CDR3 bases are TGTGCCAGCAGTATCTCAGGGGCGACTAGCGGGAGGCCAGGGGGTCCCTACAATGAGCAGTTCTTC.

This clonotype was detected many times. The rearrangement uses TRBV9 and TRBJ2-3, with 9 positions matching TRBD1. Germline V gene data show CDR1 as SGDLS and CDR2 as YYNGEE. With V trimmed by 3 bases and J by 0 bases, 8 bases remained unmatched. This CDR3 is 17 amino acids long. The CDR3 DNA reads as TGTGCCAGCAGCGAAGCCGGGGGACAGGGAAGCACAGATACGCAGTATTTT. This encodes CASSEAGGQGSTDTQYF.

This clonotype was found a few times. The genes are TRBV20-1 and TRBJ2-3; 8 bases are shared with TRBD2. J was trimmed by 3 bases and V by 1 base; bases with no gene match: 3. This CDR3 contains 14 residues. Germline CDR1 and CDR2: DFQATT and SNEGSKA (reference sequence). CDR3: CSARAGLVTDTQYF. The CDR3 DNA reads TGCAGTGCTAGAGCGGGACTAGTAACAGATACGCAGTATTTT.

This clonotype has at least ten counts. The CDR3 sequence is CASSLGVLGQTHHGANVLTF. The CDR3 coding sequence is TGTGCCAGCAGCTTAGGGGTTTTGGGACAGACCCACCATGGGGCCAACGTCCTGACTTTC. This chain joins TRBV7-9 and TRBJ2-6; TRBD1 agrees at 7 bases. The CDR3 totals 20 residues. Germline CDR1 reads SEHNR; CDR2 reads FQNEAQ (reference sequence). Trimming at V came to 1 base and at J to 3 bases, leaving 15 bases not matched to a gene.

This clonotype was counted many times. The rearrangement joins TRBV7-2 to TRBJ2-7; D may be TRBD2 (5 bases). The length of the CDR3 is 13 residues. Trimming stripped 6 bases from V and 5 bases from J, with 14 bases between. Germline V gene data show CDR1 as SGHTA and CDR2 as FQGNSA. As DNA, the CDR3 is TGTGCCAGCAGTCCGTCGGGGTACCACGAGCAGTACTTC. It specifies CASSPSGYHEQYF.

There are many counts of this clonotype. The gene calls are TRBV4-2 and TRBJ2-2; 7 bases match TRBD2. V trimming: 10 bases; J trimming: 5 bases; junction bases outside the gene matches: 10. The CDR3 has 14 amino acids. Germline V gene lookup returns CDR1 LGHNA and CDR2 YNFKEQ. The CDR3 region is CATRVAGDTGELFF. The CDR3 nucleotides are TGTGCCACCCGGGTAGCGGGTGATACCGGGGAGCTGTTTTTT.

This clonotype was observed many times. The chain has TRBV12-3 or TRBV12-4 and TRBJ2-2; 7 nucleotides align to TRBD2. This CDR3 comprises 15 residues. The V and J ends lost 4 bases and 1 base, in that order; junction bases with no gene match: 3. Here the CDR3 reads CASSSGGVNTGELFF. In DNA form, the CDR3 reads TGTGCCAGCAGTTCGGGGGGAGTGAACACCGGGGAGCTGTTTTTT.

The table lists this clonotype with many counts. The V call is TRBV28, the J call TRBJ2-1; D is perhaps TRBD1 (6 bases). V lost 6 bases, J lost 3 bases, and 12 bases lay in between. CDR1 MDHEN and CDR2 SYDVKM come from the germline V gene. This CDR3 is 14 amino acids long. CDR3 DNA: TGTGCCAGCAGCCGCCCAGGGGACTACAATGAGCAGTTCTTC. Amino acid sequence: CASSRPGDYNEQFF.

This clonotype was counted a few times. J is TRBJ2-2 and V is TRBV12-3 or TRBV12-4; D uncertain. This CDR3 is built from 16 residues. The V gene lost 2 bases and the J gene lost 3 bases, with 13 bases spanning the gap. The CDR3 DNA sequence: TGTGCCAGCAGTTTAAATCAAGGATTCTACACCGGGGAGCTGTTTTTT. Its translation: CASSLNQGFYTGELFF.

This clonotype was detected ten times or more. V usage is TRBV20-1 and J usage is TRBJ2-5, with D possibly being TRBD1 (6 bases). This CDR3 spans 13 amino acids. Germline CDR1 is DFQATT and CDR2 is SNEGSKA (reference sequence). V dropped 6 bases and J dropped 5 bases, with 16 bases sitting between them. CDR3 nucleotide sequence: TGCAGTGCCAGGGGTACCCCATCGGAGACCCAGTACTTC. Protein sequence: CSARGTPSETQYF.

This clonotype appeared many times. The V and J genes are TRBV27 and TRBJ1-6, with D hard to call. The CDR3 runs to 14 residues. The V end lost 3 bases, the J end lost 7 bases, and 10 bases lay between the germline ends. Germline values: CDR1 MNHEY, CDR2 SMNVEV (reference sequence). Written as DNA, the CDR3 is TGTGCCAGCAGTTTTTGGGAATCGAATTCACCCCTCCACTTT. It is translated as CASSFWESNSPLHF.

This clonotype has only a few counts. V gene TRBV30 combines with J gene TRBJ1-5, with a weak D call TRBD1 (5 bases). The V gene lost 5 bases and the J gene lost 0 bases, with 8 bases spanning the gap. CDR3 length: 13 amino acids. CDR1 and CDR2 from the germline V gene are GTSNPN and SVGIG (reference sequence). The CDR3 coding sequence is TGTGCCTGGGGGACGGATAGCAATCAGCCCCAGCATTTT. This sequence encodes CAWGTDSNQPQHF.

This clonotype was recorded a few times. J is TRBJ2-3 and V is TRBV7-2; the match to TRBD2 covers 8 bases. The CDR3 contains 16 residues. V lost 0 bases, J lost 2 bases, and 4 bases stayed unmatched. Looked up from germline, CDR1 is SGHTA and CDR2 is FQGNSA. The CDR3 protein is CASSLAGGGSTDTQYF. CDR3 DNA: TGTGCCAGCAGCTTAGCGGGCGGGGGGTCCACAGATACGCAGTATTTT.